Presented here are 10 T cell receptor beta chains from one specimen sequenced in a study of PD-L1 blockade in urothelial cancer. Here immunoSEQ multiplex PCR was the method, and the copy in TCRdb shows in-frame clones only, minus some. The sample contains around 130,000 clones, 70% to 85% of which appear only once. The time point was: pretreatment peripheral blood. The specimen comprised PBMCs, sampled around atezolizumab (anti-PD-L1) treatment. The receptors stem from a man between 45 and 60 years old with urothelial cancer.

The chain has TRBV28 and TRBJ2-5; 10 bases are shared with TRBD1. V was clipped by 2 bases and J by 5 bases; unmatched bases: 2. Germline assignment: CDR1 MDHEN and CDR2 SYDVKM. This CDR3 has 14 residues. The CDR3 loop reads CASSLPGQGETQYF. DNA for the CDR3: TGTGCCAGCAGTTTACCGGGACAGGGGGAGACCCAGTACTTC.

This sequence joins TRBV5-4 and TRBJ1-4; 8 bases agree with TRBD1. Germline V gene lookup returns CDR1 SGHNT and CDR2 YYREEE (reference sequence). The V and J ends lost 3 bases and 8 bases, in that order; junction bases with no gene match: 6. This CDR3 spans 14 amino acids. The CDR3 protein is CASSSGQAREKLFF. CDR3 nucleotide sequence: TGTGCCAGCAGCTCGGGACAGGCCCGGGAAAAACTGTTTTTT. The variable domain in full, with the rest retrieved from reference TRBV5-4 and TRBJ1-4, is ETGVTQSPTHLIKTRGQQVTLRCSSQSGHNTVSWYQQALGQGPQFIFQYYREEENGRGNFPPRFSGLQFPNYSSELNVNALELDDSALYLCASSSGQAREKLFFGSGTQLSVL.

The rearrangement uses TRBV18 and TRBJ2-6, with D possibly being TRBD1 (5 bases). Germline lookup yields CDR1 KGHSH and CDR2 LQKENI. This CDR3 has 17 residues. Trimming shortened V by 2 bases and J by 2 bases, and 13 bases separated the two germline ends. DNA for the CDR3: TGTGCCAGCTCACCAACAGGAATATTGGCTGGGGCCAACGTCCTGACTTTC. The encoded protein is CASSPTGILAGANVLTF.

This clone was observed many times. V is TRBV29-1 and J is TRBJ1-2; D call uncertain. V lost 2 bases to trimming and J lost 0 bases, with 10 bases between them. Looked up from germline, CDR1 is SQVTM and CDR2 is ANQGSEA. CDR3 length: 14 amino acids. The DNA of the CDR3 is TGCAGCGTTGAATTGGTCAGATCTAACTATGGCTACACCTTC. The encoded protein is CSVELVRSNYGYTF.

The V call is TRBV4-1, the J call TRBJ2-7; 7 bases align to TRBD2. V was clipped by 0 bases and J by 2 bases; unmatched bases: 4. CDR3 length: 15 amino acids. CDR1 is MGHRA and CDR2 is YSYEKL in the germline V gene. The CDR3 is CASSQELARTYEQYF. In DNA form, the CDR3 reads TGCGCCAGCAGCCAAGAACTAGCGAGGACCTACGAGCAGTACTTC.

The rearrangement uses TRBV28 and TRBJ1-2; 9 nucleotides line up with TRBD1. Per germline, CDR1 MDHEN and CDR2 SYDVKM. The V segment lost 6 bases and the J segment 4 bases; nucleotides outside the gene matches: 6. The CDR3 is made up of 14 amino acids. In nucleotides, the CDR3 is TGTGCCAGCAGGACAGGGGGAGACCTCTATGGCTACACCTTC. This encodes CASRTGGDLYGYTF.

This clone was recorded once. The chain is built from TRBV7-8 and TRBJ1-5; 7 nucleotides agree with TRBD1. Germline V gene sequence: CDR1 SGHVS, CDR2 FQNEAQ. The V gene end was trimmed by 5 bases and the J gene end by 6 bases; junction bases not matched to a gene: 13. The CDR3 consists of 16 residues. The CDR3 sequence is CASSHTGTDKGQPQHF. In DNA form, the CDR3 reads TGTGCCAGCAGCCACACCGGGACAGATAAGGGTCAGCCCCAGCATTTT.

The J gene is TRBJ1-5, the V gene TRBV7-9, with D unclear. CDR1 and CDR2 (germline): SEHNR, FQNEAQ (reference sequence). The CDR3 loop spans 14 amino acids. The ends were cut back, 0 bases at V and 5 bases at J, with 8 bases in the middle. The CDR3 loop is CASSLAASYQPQHF. The CDR3, as DNA: TGTGCCAGCAGCTTAGCGGCCAGTTATCAGCCCCAGCATTTT.

The chain links TRBV4-1 to TRBJ1-1; D is perhaps TRBD1 (5 bases). The length of the CDR3 is 14 residues. CDR1 MGHRA and CDR2 YSYEKL come from the germline V gene. Deletions cut 4 bases from V and 1 base from J, with 10 bases between. The CDR3 DNA reads as TGCGCCAGCAGCCGAAACCAGGGGAACACTGAAGCTTTCTTT. It is translated as CASSRNQGNTEAFF.

The chain combines TRBV28 with TRBJ2-7; TRBD1 is a possible D gene (6 bases). CDR1 is MDHEN and CDR2 is SYDVKM in the germline V gene. The V end lost 5 bases, the J end lost 4 bases, and 12 bases lay between the germline ends. This CDR3 region has 13 residues. The CDR3 loop reads CASSVQGFYEQYF. For the CDR3, the DNA is TGTGCCAGCAGTGTACAGGGTTTTTACGAGCAGTACTTC.